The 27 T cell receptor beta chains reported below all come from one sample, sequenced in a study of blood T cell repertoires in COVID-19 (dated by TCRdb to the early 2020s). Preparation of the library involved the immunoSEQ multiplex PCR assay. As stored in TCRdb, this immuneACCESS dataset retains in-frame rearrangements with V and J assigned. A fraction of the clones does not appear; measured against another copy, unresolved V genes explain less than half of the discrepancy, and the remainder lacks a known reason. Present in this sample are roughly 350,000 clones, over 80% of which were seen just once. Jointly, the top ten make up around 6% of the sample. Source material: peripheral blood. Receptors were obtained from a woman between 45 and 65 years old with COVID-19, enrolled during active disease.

The CDR3 protein is CASSLHPGTSYEQYF. The CDR3 region has the DNA TGTGCCAGCAGCTTACATCCAGGGACTTCCTACGAGCAGTACTTC. The rearrangement joins TRBV11-3 to TRBJ2-7, with D perhaps matching TRBD2 (6 bases). V lost 2 bases to trimming and J lost 1 base, with 12 bases between them. Germline CDR1 SGHNT, CDR2 YENEEA. The CDR3 has 15 residues. The variable domain in full, completed from reference TRBV11-3 and TRBJ2-7, reads EAGVVQSPRYKIIEKKQPVAFWCNPISGHNTLYWYLQNLGQGPELLIRYENEEAVDDSQLPKDRFSAERLKGVDSTLKIQPAELGDSAVYLCASSLHPGTSYEQYFGPGTRLTVT.

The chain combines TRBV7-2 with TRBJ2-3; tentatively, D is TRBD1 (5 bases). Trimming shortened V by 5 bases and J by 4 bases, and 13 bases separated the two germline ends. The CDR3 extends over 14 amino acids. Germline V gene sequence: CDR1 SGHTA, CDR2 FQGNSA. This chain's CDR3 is CASSPYGASDTQYF. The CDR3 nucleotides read TGTGCCAGCAGCCCCTATGGGGCGTCAGATACGCAGTATTTT.

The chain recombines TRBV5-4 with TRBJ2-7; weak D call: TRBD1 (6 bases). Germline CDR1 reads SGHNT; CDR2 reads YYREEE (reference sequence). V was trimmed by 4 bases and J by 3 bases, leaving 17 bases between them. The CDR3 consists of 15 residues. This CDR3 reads CASSPGRQANYEQYF. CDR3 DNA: TGTGCCAGCAGCCCCGGAAGACAGGCAAACTACGAGCAGTACTTC.

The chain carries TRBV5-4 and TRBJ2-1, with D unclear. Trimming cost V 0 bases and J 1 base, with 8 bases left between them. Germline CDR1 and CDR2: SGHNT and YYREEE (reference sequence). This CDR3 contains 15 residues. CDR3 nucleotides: TGTGCCAGCAGCTTGGAACAGCTATCCTACAATGAGCAGTTCTTC. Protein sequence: CASSLEQLSYNEQFF.

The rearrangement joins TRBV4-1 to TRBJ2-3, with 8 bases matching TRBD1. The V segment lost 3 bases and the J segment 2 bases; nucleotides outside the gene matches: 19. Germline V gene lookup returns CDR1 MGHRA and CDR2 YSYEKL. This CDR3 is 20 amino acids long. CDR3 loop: CASSQIAGTGTGRPTDTQYF. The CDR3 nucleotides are TGCGCCAGCAGCCAGATCGCCGGGACAGGCACCGGTCGTCCCACAGATACGCAGTATTTT.

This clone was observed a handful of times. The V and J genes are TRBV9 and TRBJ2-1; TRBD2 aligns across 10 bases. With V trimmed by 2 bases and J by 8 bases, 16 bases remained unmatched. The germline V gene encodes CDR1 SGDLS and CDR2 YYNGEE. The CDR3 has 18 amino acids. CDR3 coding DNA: TGTGCCAGCAGCGTTGCCCCCTCTAGCGGGAGTGCGGGGGATGAGCAGTTCTTC. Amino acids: CASSVAPSSGSAGDEQFF.

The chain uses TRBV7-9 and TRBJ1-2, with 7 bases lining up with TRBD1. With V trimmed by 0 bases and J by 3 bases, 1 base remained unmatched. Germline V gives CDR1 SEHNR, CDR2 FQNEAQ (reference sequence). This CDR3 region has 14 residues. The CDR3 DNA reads TGTGCCAGCAGCTTAGCCGGGACAGACTATGGCTACACCTTC. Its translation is CASSLAGTDYGYTF. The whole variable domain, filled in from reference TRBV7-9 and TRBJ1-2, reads DTGVSQNPRHKITKRGQNVTFRCDPISEHNRLYWYRQTLGQGPEFLTYFQNEAQLEKSRLLSDRFSAERPKGSFSTLEIQRTEQGDSAMYLCASSLAGTDYGYTFGSGTRLTVV.

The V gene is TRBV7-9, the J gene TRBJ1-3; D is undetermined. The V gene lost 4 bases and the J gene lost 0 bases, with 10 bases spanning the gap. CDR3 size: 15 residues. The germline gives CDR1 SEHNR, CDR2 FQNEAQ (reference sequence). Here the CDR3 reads CASSSDWVSGNTIYF. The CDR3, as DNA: TGTGCCAGCAGCTCGGACTGGGTCTCTGGAAACACCATATATTTT.

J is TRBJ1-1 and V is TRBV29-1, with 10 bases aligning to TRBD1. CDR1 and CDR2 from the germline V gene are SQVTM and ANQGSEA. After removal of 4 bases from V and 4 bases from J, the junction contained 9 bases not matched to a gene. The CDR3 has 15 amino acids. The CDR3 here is CSVVKGGQGSTEAFF. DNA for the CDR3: TGCAGCGTTGTAAAGGGGGGACAGGGGAGCACTGAAGCTTTCTTT. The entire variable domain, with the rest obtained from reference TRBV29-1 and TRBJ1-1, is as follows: SAVISQKPSRDICQRGTSLTIQCQVDSQVTMMFWYRQQPGQSLTLIATANQGSEATYESGFVIDKFPISRPNLTFSTLTVSNMSPEDSSIYLCSVVKGGQGSTEAFFGQGTRLTVV.

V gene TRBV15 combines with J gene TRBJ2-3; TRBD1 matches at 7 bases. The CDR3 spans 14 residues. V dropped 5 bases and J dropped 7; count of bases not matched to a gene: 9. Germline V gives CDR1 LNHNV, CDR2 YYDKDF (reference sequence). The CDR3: CATSGTLQGYTQYF. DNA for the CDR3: TGTGCCACCAGCGGAACTCTACAGGGGTATACGCAGTATTTT.

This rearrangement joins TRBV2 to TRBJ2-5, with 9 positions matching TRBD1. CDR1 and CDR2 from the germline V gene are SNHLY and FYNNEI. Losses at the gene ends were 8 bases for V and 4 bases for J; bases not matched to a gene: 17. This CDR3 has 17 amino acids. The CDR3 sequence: CASLRALHRGLGETQYF. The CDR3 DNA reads TGTGCCAGCCTTAGGGCCTTACACAGGGGGCTGGGAGAGACCCAGTACTTC.

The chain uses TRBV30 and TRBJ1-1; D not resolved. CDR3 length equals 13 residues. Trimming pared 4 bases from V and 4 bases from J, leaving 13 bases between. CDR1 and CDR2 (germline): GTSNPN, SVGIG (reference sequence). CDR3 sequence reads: CAWIYNSGTEAFF. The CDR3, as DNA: TGTGCCTGGATCTATAATTCCGGCACTGAAGCTTTCTTT.

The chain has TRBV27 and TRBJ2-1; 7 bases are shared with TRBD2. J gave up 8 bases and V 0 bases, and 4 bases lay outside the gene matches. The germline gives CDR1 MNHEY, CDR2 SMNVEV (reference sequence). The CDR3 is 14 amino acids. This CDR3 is CASSLSGGSDEQFF. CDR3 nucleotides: TGTGCCAGCAGTTTATCCGGCGGGAGTGATGAGCAGTTCTTC.

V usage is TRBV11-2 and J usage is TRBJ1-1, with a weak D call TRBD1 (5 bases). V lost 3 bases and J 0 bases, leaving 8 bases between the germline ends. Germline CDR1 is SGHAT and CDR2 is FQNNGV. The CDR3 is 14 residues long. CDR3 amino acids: CASSFPGMNTEAFF. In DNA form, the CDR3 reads TGTGCCAGCAGCTTCCCAGGGATGAACACTGAAGCTTTCTTT.

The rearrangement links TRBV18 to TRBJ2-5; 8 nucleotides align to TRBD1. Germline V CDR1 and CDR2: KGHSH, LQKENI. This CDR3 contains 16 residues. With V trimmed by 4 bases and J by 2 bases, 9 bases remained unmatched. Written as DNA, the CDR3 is TGTGCCAGCTCACTCCAGGGGGCGTTAAGGCAAGAGACCCAGTACTTC. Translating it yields CASSLQGALRQETQYF.

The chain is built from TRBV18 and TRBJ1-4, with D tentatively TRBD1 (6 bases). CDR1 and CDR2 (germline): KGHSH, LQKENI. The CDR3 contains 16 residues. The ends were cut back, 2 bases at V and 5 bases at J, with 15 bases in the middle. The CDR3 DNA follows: TGTGCCAGCTCACCAGCGTCAGGGGTGACCAATGAAAAACTGTTTTTT. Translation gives CASSPASGVTNEKLFF.

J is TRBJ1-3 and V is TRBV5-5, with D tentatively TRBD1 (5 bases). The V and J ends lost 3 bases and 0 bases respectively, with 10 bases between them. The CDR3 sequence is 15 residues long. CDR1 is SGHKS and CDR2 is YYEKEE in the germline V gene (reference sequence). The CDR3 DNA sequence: TGTGCCAGCAGCTCCCAGGGTAACTCTGGAAACACCATATATTTT. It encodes CASSSQGNSGNTIYF.

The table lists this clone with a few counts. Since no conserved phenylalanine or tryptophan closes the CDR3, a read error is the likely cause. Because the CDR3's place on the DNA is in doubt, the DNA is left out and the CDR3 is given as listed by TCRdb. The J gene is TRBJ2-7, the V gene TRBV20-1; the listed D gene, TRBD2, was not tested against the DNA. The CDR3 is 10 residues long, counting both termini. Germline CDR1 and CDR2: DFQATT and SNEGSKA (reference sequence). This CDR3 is CSARDTKTSG.

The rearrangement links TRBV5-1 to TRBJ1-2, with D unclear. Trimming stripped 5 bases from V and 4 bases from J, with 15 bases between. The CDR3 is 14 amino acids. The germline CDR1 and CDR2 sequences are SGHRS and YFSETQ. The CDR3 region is CASSMGDESYGYTF. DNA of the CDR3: TGCGCCAGCAGTATGGGCGACGAGTCCTATGGCTACACCTTC.

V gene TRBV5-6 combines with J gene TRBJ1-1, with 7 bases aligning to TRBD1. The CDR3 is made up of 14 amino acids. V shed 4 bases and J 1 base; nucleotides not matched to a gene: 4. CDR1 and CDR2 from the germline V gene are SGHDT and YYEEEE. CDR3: CASSRDRANTEAFF. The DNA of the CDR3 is TGTGCCAGCAGCCGGGACAGAGCGAACACTGAAGCTTTCTTT.

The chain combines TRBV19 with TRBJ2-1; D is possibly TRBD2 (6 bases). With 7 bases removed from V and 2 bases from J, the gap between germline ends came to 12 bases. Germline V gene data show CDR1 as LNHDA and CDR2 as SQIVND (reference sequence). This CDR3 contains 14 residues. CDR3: CASTPSSAYNEQFF. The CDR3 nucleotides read TGTGCCAGTACCCCATCTAGCGCCTACAATGAGCAGTTCTTC.

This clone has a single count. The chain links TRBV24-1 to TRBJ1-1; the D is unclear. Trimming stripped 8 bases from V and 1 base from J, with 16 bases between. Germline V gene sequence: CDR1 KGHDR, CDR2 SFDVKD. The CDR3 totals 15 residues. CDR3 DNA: TGTGCCACCAATCGGTCGTCGAATTCGAACACTGAAGCTTTCTTT. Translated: CATNRSSNSNTEAFF.

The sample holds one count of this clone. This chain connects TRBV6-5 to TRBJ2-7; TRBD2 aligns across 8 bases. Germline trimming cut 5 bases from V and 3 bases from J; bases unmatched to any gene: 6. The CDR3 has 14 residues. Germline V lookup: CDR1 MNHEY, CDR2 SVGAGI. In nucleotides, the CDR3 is TGTGCCAGCAGTCCTCAGCGGGAGAACTACGAGCAGTACTTC. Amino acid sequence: CASSPQRENYEQYF.

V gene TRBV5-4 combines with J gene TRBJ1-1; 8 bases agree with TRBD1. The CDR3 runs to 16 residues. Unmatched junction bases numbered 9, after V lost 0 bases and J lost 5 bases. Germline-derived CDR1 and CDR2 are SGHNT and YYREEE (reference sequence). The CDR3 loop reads CASSLGAGGGSTEAFF. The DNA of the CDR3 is TGTGCCAGCAGCTTGGGGGCAGGGGGCGGGAGTACTGAAGCTTTCTTT. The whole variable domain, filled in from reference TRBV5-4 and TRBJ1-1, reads ETGVTQSPTHLIKTRGQQVTLRCSSQSGHNTVSWYQQALGQGPQFIFQYYREEENGRGNFPPRFSGLQFPNYSSELNVNALELDDSALYLCASSLGAGGGSTEAFFGQGTRLTVV.

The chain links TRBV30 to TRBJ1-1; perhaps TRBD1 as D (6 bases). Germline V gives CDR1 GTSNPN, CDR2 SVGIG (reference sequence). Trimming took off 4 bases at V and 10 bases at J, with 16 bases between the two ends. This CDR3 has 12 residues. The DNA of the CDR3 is TGTGCCTGGAACAAAGGGGACATTCGAGCTTTCTTT. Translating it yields CAWNKGDIRAFF. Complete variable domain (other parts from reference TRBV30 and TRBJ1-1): SQTIHQWPATLVQPVGSPLSLECTVEGTSNPNLYWYRQAAGRGLQLLFYSVGIGQISSEVPQNLSASRPQDRQFILSSKKLLLSDSGFYLCAWNKGDIRAFFGQGTRLTVV.

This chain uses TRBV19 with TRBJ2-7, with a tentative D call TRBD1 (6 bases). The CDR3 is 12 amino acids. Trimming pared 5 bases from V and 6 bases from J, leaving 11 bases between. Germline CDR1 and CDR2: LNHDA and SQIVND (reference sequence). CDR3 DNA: TGTGCCAGTAGTCATACAGGGTTCGAGCAGTACTTC. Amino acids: CASSHTGFEQYF.

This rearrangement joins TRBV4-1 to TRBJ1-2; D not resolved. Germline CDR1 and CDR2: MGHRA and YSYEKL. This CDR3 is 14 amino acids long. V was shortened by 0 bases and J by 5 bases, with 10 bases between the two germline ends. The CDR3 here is CASSQDLQAYGYTF. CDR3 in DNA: TGCGCCAGCAGCCAAGATCTCCAGGCGTATGGCTACACCTTC.